The 5 T cell receptor beta chains listed next were all sequenced from one sample in a study of blood T cell repertoires in COVID-19 (dated by TCRdb to between 2020 and 2021). The library was produced with the immunoSEQ multiplex PCR assay. Not all clones reach the TCRdb copy of this immuneACCESS table, which keeps in-frame sequences only. Checked studies attribute under half of the gap to unresolved V genes and leave the rest unexplained. This sample lists roughly 100,000 clones; about 87% were detected once. The ten largest clones take up more than 14% of the sample. The source material was peripheral blood. The receptors shown here come from a man aged 50 to 59 with acute or convalescent COVID-19.

For the CDR3, the DNA is TGTGCCAGCAGCGACAGGGGGACCTCCTACGAGCAGTACTTC. This gives the protein CASSDRGTSYEQYF. The rearrangement joins TRBV6-5 to TRBJ2-7, with TRBD1 matching 9 bases. The CDR3 is 14 residues long. Germline CDR1 and CDR2: MNHEY and SVGAGI. Trimming removed 6 bases from V and 0 bases from J; junction bases left unmatched: 3.

The chain combines TRBV4-1 with TRBJ2-1; D remains unclear. V was clipped by 0 bases and J by 8 bases, with 14 bases between them. CDR1 MGHRA and CDR2 YSYEKL come from the germline V gene. The length of the CDR3 is 15 residues. This CDR3 reads CASSQEVNPNYEQFF. Here the CDR3 DNA reads TGCGCCAGCAGCCAAGAGGTAAATCCAAACTATGAGCAGTTCTTC.

Here the CDR3 DNA reads TGTGCCAGCTCTTTGCGGGAAACTAATGAAAAACTGTTTTTT. It translates to CASSLRETNEKLFF. The chain is built from TRBV6-5 and TRBJ1-4, with unresolved D. CDR1 and CDR2 from the germline V gene are MNHEY and SVGAGI. This CDR3 region has 14 residues. The V end lost 8 bases, the J end lost 1 base, and 11 bases lay between the germline ends.

The genes are TRBV3-1 (or the pseudogene TRBV3-2) and TRBJ2-7; no clear D gene. CDR3 size: 13 residues. Trimming took 1 base from V and 2 from J, leaving 6 bases between them. Germline CDR1 LGHDT, CDR2 YNNKEL (reference sequence). CDR3 sequence: CASSQGGAYEQYF. CDR3 coding DNA: TGTGCCAGCAGCCAAGGAGGTGCCTACGAGCAGTACTTC.

The V gene is TRBV19, the J gene TRBJ2-2; 7 bases are shared with TRBD2. Per germline, CDR1 LNHDA and CDR2 SQIVND (reference sequence). The junction had 3 bases not matched to a gene; V was cut back by 4 bases and J by 13 bases. The CDR3 extends over 11 amino acids. The CDR3 region is CASSRGGRLFF. CDR3 DNA sequence: TGTGCCAGTAGTAGGGGGGGTAGGCTGTTTTTT. The full variable domain, its missing parts supplied by reference TRBV19 and TRBJ2-2, is DGGITQSPKYLFRKEGQNVTLSCEQNLNHDAMYWYRQDPGQGLRLIYYSQIVNDFQKGDIAEGYSVSREKKESFPLTVTSAQKNPTAFYLCASSRGGRLFFGEGSRLTVL.